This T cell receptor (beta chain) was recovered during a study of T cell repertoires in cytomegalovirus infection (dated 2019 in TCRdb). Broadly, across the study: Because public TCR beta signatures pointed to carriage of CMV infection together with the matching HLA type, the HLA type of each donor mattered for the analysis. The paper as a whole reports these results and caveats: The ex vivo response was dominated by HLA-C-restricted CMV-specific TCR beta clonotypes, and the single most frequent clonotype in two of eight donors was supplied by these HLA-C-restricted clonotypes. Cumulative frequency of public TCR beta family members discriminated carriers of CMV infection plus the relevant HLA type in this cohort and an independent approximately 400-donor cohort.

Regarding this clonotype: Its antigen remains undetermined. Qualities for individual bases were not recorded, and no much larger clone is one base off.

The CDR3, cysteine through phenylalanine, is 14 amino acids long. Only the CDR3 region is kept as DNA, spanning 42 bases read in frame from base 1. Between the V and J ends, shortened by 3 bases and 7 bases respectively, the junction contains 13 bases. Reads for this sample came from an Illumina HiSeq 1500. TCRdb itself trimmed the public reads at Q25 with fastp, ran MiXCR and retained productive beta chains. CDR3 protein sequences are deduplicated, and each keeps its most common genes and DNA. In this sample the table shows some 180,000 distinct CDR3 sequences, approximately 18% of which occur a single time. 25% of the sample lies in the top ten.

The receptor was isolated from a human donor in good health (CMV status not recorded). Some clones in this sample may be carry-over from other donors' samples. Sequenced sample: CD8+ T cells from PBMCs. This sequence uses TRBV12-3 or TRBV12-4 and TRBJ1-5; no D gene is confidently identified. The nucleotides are TGTGCCAGCAGTTTGGTAGATAAAGTACAGCCCCAGCATTTT. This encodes CASSLVDKVQPQHF.